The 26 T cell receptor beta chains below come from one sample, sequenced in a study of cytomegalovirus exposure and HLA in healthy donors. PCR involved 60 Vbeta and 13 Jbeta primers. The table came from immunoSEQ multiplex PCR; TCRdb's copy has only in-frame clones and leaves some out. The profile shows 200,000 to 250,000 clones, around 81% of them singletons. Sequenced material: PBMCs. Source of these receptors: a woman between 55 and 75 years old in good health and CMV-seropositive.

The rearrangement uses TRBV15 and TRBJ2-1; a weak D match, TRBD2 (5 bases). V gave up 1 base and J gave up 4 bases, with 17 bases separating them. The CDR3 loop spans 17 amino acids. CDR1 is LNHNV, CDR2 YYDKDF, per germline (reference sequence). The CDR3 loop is CATSRVEGLPSYNEQFF. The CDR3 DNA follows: TGTGCCACCAGCAGAGTCGAGGGCCTACCTTCGTACAATGAGCAGTTCTTC.

For the CDR3, the DNA is TGTGCCAGCAGTTCCCCCTACACAGATACGCAGTATTTT. It specifies CASSSPYTDTQYF. The chain joins TRBV28 to TRBJ2-3; D is uncertain. The CDR3 covers 13 residues. Germline lookup yields CDR1 MDHEN and CDR2 SYDVKM. V gave up 4 bases and J gave up 2 bases, with 7 bases separating them.

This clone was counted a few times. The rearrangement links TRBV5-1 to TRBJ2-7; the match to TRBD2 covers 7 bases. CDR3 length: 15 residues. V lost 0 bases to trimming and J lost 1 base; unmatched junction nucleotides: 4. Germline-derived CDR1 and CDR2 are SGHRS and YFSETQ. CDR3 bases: TGCGCCAGCAGCTTGGCGGGACTAAAATCCTACGAGCAGTACTTC. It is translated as CASSLAGLKSYEQYF.

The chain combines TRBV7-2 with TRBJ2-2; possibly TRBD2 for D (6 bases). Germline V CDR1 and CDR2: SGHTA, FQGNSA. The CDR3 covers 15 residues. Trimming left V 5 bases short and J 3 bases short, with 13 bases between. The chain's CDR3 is CASSPGRRDTGELFF. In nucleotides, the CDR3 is TGTGCCAGCAGCCCCGGGAGACGGGACACCGGGGAGCTGTTTTTT.

The CDR3 is CASSGARYNEQFF. The DNA of the CDR3 is TGTGCCAGTAGCGGAGCGAGGTACAATGAGCAGTTCTTC. The chain links TRBV19 to TRBJ2-1, with unresolved D. Germline CDR1 reads LNHDA; CDR2 reads SQIVND (reference sequence). V was cut by 6 bases and J by 4 bases, with 10 bases left in between. The CDR3 length is 13 residues.

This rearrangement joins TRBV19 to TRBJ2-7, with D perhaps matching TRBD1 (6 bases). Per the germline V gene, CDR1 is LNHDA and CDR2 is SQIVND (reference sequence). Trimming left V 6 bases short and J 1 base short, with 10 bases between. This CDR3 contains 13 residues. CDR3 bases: TGTGCCAGTAGAAAAGGGGGATCCTACGAGCAGTACTTC. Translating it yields CASRKGGSYEQYF.

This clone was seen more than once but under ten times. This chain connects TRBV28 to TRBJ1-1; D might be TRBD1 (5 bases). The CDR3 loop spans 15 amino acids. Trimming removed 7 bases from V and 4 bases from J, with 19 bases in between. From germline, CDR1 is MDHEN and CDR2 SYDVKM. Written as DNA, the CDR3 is TGTGCCAGCACCGTCATCAGGGCTGTCGGCACTGAAGCTTTCTTT. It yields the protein CASTVIRAVGTEAFF.

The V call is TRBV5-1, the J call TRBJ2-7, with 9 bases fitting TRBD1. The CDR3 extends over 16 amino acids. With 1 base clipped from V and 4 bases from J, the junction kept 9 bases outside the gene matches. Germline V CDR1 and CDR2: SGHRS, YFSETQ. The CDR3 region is CASSLSLGTGLYEQYF. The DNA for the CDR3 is TGCGCCAGCAGCTTGTCTCTCGGGACAGGGTTATACGAGCAGTACTTC.

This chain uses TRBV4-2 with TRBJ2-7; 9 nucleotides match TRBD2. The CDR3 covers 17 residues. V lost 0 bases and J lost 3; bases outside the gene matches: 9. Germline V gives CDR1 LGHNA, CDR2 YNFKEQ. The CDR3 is CASSQEASGITGYEQYF. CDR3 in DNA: TGTGCCAGCAGCCAAGAGGCTAGCGGGATTACAGGCTACGAGCAGTACTTC.

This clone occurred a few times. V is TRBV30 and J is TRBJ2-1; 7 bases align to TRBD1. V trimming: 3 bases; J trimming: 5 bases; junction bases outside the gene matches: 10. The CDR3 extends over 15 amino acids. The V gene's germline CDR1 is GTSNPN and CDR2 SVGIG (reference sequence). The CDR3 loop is CAWRSVAGGNNEQFF. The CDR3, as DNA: TGTGCCTGGAGGTCAGTCGCAGGGGGAAACAATGAGCAGTTCTTC.

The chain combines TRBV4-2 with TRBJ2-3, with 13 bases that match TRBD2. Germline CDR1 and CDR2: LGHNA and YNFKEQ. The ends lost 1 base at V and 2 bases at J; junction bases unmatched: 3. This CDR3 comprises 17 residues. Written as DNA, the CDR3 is TGTGCCAGCAGCCAAGTCACTAGCGGGAGGGTCACAGATACGCAGTATTTT. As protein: CASSQVTSGRVTDTQYF.

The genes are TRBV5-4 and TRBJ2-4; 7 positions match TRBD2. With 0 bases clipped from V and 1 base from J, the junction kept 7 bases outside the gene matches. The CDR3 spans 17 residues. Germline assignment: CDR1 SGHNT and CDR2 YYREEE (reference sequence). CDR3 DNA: TGTGCCAGCAGCTTGGGGCTATTGGGGGGGGCCAAAAACATTCAGTACTTC. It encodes CASSLGLLGGAKNIQYF.

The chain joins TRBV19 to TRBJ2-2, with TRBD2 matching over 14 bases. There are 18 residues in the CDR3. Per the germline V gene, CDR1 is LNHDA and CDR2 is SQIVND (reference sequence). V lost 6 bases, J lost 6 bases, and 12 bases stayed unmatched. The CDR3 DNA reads TGTGCCAGTAGGGGGACTAGCGGGAGTCGATTGTTACCCGGGGAGCTGTTTTTT. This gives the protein CASRGTSGSRLLPGELFF.

The CDR3 DNA reads TGTGCCAGCTCACCGGGGGACAGGATGCTTGGAGGCTACACCTTC. This gives the protein CASSPGDRMLGGYTF. The rearrangement joins TRBV18 to TRBJ1-2, with TRBD1 matching over 8 bases. The CDR3 extends over 15 amino acids. The germline V gene has CDR1 KGHSH and CDR2 LQKENI. V lost 3 bases, J lost 8 bases, and 11 bases stayed unmatched. The whole variable domain, filled in from reference TRBV18 and TRBJ1-2, reads NAGVMQNPRHLVRRRGQEARLRCSPMKGHSHVYWYRQLPEEGLKFMVYLQKENIIDESGMPKERFSAEFPKEGPSILRIQQVVRGDSAAYFCASSPGDRMLGGYTFGSGTRLTVV.

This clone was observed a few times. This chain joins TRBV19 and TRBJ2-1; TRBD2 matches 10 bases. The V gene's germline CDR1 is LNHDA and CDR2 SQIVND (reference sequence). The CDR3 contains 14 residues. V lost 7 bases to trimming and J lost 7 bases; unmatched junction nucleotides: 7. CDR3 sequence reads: CASTPSGSWNEQFF. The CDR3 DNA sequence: TGTGCCAGTACCCCTAGCGGGAGTTGGAATGAGCAGTTCTTC.

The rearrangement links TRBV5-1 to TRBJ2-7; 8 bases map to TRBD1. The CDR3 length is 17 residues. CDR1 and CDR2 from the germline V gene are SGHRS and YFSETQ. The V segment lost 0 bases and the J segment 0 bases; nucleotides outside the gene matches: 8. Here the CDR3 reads CASSLGQGTRTSYEQYF. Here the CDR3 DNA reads TGCGCCAGCAGCTTGGGACAGGGGACACGGACCTCCTACGAGCAGTACTTC.

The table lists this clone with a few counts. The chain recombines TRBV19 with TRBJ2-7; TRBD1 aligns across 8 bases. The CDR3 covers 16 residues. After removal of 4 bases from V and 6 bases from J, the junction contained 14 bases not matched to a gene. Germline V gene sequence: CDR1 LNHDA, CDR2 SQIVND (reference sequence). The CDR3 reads CASSTLGQGKIGEQYF. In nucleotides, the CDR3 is TGTGCCAGTAGTACGCTCGGACAGGGAAAGATTGGCGAGCAGTACTTC.

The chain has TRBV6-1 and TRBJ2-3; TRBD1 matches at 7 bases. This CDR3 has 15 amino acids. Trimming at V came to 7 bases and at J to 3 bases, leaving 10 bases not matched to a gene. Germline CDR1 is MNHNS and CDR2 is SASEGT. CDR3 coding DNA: TGTGCCAGCACATCGGGACAGTTGAGGACAGATACGCAGTATTTT. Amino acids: CASTSGQLRTDTQYF.

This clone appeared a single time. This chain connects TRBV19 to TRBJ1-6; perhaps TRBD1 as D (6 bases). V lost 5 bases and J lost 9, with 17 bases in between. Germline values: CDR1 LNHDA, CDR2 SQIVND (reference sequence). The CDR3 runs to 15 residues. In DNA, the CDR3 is TGTGCCAGTAGTCCGCCGGACAGCTCTAGTTCACCCCTCCACTTT. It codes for CASSPPDSSSSPLHF.

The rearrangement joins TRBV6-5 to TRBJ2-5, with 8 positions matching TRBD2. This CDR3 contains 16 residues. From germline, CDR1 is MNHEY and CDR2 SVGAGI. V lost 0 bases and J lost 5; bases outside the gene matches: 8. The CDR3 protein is CASSYSASGRSETQYF. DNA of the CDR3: TGTGCCAGCAGTTACTCGGCCAGCGGGAGATCGGAGACCCAGTACTTC.

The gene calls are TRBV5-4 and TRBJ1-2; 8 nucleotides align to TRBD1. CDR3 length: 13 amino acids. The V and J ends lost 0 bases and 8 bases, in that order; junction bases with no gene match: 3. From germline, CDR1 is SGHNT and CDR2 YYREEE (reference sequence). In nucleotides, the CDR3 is TGTGCCAGCAGCTTGGAGGCAGGGGGCGGCTACACCTTC. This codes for CASSLEAGGGYTF.

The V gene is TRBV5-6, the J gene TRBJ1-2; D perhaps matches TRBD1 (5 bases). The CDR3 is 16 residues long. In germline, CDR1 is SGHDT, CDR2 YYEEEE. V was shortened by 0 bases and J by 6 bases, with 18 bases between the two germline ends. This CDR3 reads CASSLVGGFTGDGYTF. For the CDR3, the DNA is TGTGCCAGCAGCTTGGTTGGGGGGTTCACAGGCGATGGCTACACCTTC.

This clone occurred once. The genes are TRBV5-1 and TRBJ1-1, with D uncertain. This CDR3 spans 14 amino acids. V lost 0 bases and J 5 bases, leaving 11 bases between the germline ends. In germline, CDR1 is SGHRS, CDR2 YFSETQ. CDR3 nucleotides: TGCGCCAGCAGCTTGGGGAACGGAGGAACTGAAGCTTTCTTT. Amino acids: CASSLGNGGTEAFF.

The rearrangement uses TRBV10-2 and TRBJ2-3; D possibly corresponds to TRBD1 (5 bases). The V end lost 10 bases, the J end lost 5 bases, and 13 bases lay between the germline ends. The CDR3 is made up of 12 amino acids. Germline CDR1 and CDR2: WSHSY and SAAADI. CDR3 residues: CATTYRLDTQYF. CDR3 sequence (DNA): TGCGCCACGACATACAGGCTAGATACGCAGTATTTT.

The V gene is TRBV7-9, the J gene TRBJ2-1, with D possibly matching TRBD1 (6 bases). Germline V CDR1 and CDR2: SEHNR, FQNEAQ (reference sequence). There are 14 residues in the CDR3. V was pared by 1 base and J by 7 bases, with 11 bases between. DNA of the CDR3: TGTGCCAGCAGCTTAGAGGGGGAGCCGAATGAGCAGTTCTTC. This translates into CASSLEGEPNEQFF. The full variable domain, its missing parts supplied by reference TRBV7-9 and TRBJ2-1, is DTGVSQNPRHKITKRGQNVTFRCDPISEHNRLYWYRQTLGQGPEFLTYFQNEAQLEKSRLLSDRFSAERPKGSFSTLEIQRTEQGDSAMYLCASSLEGEPNEQFFGPGTRLTVL.

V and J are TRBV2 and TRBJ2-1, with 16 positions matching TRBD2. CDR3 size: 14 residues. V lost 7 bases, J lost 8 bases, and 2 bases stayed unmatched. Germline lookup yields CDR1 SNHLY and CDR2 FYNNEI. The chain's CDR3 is CASIGTSGRDEQFF. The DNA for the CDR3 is TGTGCCAGCATAGGGACTAGCGGGAGGGATGAGCAGTTCTTC.